The subject of this entry is one T cell receptor beta chain. Its antigen is unidentified. The data stem from a study of T cells in Graves' hyperthyroidism and ophthalmopathy. Study outcomes and limitations: Onset of ophthalmopathy came a median around 6.5 months after the model predicted it.

Germline values: CDR1 SGHVS, CDR2 FQNEAQ. The CDR3 is made up of 12 amino acids. RNA transcripts gave rise to amplified TCR beta CDR3 regions. The HTBI set primed first-round TCR CDR3 RT-PCR. TCRdb itself ran the multiplex PCR reads through MiXCR, one entry per CDR3 protein. The sample includes 550,000 to 700,000 distinct CDR3 sequences, approximately 44% of them seen just once. The sequenced sample consisted of peripheral blood or thyroid tissue (not recorded which). This TCR was sampled from an adult woman with Graves' disease, either hyperthyroidism or ophthalmopathy (not recorded which). The chain employs TRBV7-8 and TRBJ1-5; D gene uncertain. CDR3: CASAPTNQPQHF. CDR3 in DNA: TGTGCTAGCGCCCCCACCAATCAGCCCCAGCATTTT. Supplemented by reference TRBV7-8 and TRBJ1-5, the full variable domain reads GAGVSQSPRYKVAKRGQDVALRCDPISGHVSLFWYQQALGQGPEFLTYFQNEAQLDKSGLPSDRFFAERPEGSVSTLKIQRTQQEDSAVYLCASAPTNQPQHFGDGTRLSIL.